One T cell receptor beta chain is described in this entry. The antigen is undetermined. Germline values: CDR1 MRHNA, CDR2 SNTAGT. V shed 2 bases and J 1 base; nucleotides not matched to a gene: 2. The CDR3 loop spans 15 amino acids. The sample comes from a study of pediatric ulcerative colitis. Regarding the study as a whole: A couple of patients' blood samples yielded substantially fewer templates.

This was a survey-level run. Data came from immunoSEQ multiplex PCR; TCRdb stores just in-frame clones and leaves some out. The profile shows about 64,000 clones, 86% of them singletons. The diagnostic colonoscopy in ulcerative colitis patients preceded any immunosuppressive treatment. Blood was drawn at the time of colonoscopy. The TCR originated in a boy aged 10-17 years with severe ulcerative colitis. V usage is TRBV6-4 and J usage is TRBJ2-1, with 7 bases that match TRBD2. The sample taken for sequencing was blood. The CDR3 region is CASSDQAGSYNEQFF. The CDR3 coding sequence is TGTGCCAGCAGTGACCAAGCGGGATCCTACAATGAGCAGTTCTTC.